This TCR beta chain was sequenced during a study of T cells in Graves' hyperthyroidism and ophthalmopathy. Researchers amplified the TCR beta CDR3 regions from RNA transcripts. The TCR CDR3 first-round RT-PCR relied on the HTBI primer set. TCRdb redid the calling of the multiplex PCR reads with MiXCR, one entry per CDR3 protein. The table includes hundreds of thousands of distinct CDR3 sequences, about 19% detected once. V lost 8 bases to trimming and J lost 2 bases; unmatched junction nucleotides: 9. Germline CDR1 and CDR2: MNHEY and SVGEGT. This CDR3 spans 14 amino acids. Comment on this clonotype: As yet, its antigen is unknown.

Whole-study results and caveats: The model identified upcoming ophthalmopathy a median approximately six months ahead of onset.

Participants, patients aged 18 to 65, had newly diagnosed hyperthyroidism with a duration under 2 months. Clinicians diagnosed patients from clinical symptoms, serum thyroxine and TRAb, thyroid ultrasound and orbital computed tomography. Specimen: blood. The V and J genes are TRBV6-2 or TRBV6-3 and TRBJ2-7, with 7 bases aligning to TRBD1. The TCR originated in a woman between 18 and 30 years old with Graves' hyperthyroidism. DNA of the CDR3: TGTGCCAGCGCCTCCGGGACAGTTCCCTACGAGCAGTACTTC. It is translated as CASASGTVPYEQYF.